One sample yielded the 13 T cell receptor beta chains listed below, sequenced in a study of shared clonotypes between healthy human individuals. The assay was immunoSEQ multiplex PCR, and TCRdb's table has in-frame clones only and misses some. This sample carries around 1.6 million clones, 98% of them seen once, and the ten largest clones take about 0.42%. Sequencing was carried out using naive CD4+ T cells sorted from blood. Subset specified: CD45RA+ positively selected. These receptors all come from a man younger than 45 in good health.

This chain uses TRBV27 with TRBJ1-5, with D possibly being TRBD1 (5 bases). The CDR3 runs 13 residues. The ends were cut back, 5 bases at V and 3 bases at J, with 8 bases in the middle. Per the germline V gene, CDR1 is MNHEY and CDR2 is SMNVEV (reference sequence). CDR3 amino acids: CASSPGYNQPQHF. The CDR3 DNA follows: TGTGCCAGCAGTCCAGGGTACAATCAGCCCCAGCATTTT.

This clone was detected only once. The rearrangement joins TRBV11-2 to TRBJ2-7, with unresolved D. The length of the CDR3 is 17 residues. V dropped 1 base and J dropped 2 bases, with 18 bases sitting between them. In germline, CDR1 is SGHAT, CDR2 FQNNGV. The CDR3 bases are TGTGCCAGCAGCTTAGTCCGCCCCGGGCGGATCACCTACGAGCAGTACTTC. This encodes CASSLVRPGRITYEQYF.

The count of this clone is one. This chain joins TRBV5-4 and TRBJ1-1, with a weak D call TRBD1 (6 bases). This CDR3 region has 14 residues. The germline CDR1 and CDR2 sequences are SGHNT and YYREEE (reference sequence). The V end lost 0 bases, the J end lost 1 base, and 7 bases lay between the germline ends. The CDR3 region is CASSLETGNTEAFF. CDR3 DNA: TGTGCCAGCAGCTTGGAGACAGGGAACACTGAAGCTTTCTTT.

V is TRBV19 and J is TRBJ2-1; 8 bases are a match to TRBD2. CDR1 LNHDA and CDR2 SQIVND come from the germline V gene (reference sequence). The length of the CDR3 is 12 residues. The V segment lost 7 bases and the J segment 13 bases; nucleotides outside the gene matches: 9. CDR3 amino acids: CASTPGTSDQFF. The CDR3 nucleotides are TGTGCCAGTACTCCGGGGACTAGTGATCAGTTCTTC.

The CDR3 sequence is CASSLGALAGDGNEQFF. CDR3 DNA: TGTGCCAGCAGCTTAGGGGCGTTAGCGGGAGATGGTAATGAGCAGTTCTTC. V usage is TRBV7-9 and J usage is TRBJ2-1; TRBD2 agrees at 9 bases. V gave up 1 base and J gave up 7 bases; unmatched junction bases: 11. Germline CDR1 SEHNR, CDR2 FQNEAQ (reference sequence). This CDR3 is built from 17 residues.

The gene calls are TRBV2 and TRBJ2-7; D is ambiguous. The V gene lost 2 bases and the J gene lost 2 bases, with 13 bases spanning the gap. The length of the CDR3 is 15 residues. The germline gives CDR1 SNHLY, CDR2 FYNNEI. CDR3 bases: TGTGCCAGCAGTGAACTGACAAGGGTAGCCTACGAGCAGTACTTC. Translated: CASSELTRVAYEQYF. The whole variable domain, filled in from reference TRBV2 and TRBJ2-7, reads EPEVTQTPSHQVTQMGQEVILRCVPISNHLYFYWYRQILGQKVEFLVSFYNNEISEKSEIFDDQFSVERPDGSNFTLKIRSTKLEDSAMYFCASSELTRVAYEQYFGPGTRLTVT.

This clone was recorded once. This chain joins TRBV5-1 and TRBJ2-3; D uncertain. CDR1 and CDR2 (germline): SGHRS, YFSETQ. This CDR3 has 15 amino acids. Trimming took 0 bases from V and 4 from J, leaving 12 bases between them. The CDR3 region has the DNA TGCGCCAGCAGCTTGGCCGACGTTGACGCAGATACGCAGTATTTT. This gives the protein CASSLADVDADTQYF.

The chain joins TRBV9 to TRBJ2-1; 11 bases agree with TRBD2. CDR1 SGDLS and CDR2 YYNGEE come from the germline V gene. The CDR3 runs 23 residues. V was clipped by 5 bases and J by 3 bases; unmatched bases: 28. The CDR3 nucleotides read TGTGCCAGCAGTGACTTAGTCCCCTACAGGTCAGAGGACACTAGCGGGAGCTACAATGAGCAGTTCTTC. As protein: CASSDLVPYRSEDTSGSYNEQFF.

The chain joins TRBV28 to TRBJ1-4; TRBD1 might be the D (5 bases). The germline V gene has CDR1 MDHEN and CDR2 SYDVKM. With 7 bases removed from V and 2 bases from J, the gap between germline ends came to 11 bases. This CDR3 contains 14 residues. CDR3 sequence: CASNERQTNEKLFF. CDR3 nucleotides: TGTGCCAGCAACGAAAGACAGACTAATGAAAAACTGTTTTTT.

The chain combines TRBV5-1 with TRBJ2-1; 7 nucleotides agree with TRBD1. Trimming took 0 bases from V and 5 from J; bases not matched to a gene: 8. Germline V CDR1 and CDR2: SGHRS, YFSETQ. The CDR3 is made up of 16 amino acids. The CDR3 protein is CASSLAIGGANNEQFF. CDR3 sequence (DNA): TGCGCCAGCAGCTTGGCTATAGGGGGCGCAAACAATGAGCAGTTCTTC.

A single count supports this clone. The chain links TRBV2 to TRBJ2-6, with D maybe TRBD2 (5 bases). The CDR3 totals 15 residues. V was shortened by 3 bases and J by 0 bases, with 6 bases between the two germline ends. CDR1 is SNHLY, CDR2 FYNNEI, per germline. In DNA, the CDR3 is TGTGCCAGCAGTGACGGGAACTCTGGGGCCAACGTCCTGACTTTC. Its translation is CASSDGNSGANVLTF.

The chain couples TRBV5-5 to TRBJ2-5; D is uncertain. Germline lookup yields CDR1 SGHKS and CDR2 YYEKEE (reference sequence). The V end was cut by 0 bases, the J end by 3 bases, with 15 bases between. The CDR3 has 16 amino acids. CDR3 sequence reads: CASSLGGQSREETQYF. In DNA, the CDR3 is TGTGCCAGCAGCTTGGGTGGTCAGTCCCGGGAAGAGACCCAGTACTTC.

This chain joins TRBV5-1 and TRBJ2-7; unclear D gene. The CDR3 totals 17 residues. Germline V gene lookup returns CDR1 SGHRS and CDR2 YFSETQ. Trimming removed 0 bases from V and 2 bases from J, with 18 bases in between. CDR3 in DNA: TGCGCCAGCAGCTTGGGCCCACCACTGGCGGCCGCCTACGAGCAGTACTTC. Amino acids: CASSLGPPLAAAYEQYF.